Listed here are 20 T cell receptor beta chains from one sample, sequenced in a study of radiation and T cells in renal cell carcinoma. This sample's time point: baseline pretreatment blood. Specified treatment: 15 Gy SBRT to primary tumor, nephrectomy 4 weeks later. The repertoire was sequenced with immunoSEQ multiplex PCR; TCRdb's copy has only in-frame clones and lacks some. Of under 55,000 clones in the sample, 75% to 85% were seen once. The sequenced sample was blood, obtained from a patient whose treatment included radiotherapy and nephrectomy. The receptors were sampled from a woman in her seventies with renal cell carcinoma.

The chain carries TRBV6-5 and TRBJ2-1; 8 positions agree with TRBD1. V lost 0 bases and J lost 8; bases outside the gene matches: 3. The germline CDR1 and CDR2 sequences are MNHEY and SVGAGI. CDR3 length: 14 amino acids. The CDR3 loop is CASSYSQGAYEQFF. CDR3 nucleotide sequence: TGTGCCAGCAGTTACTCTCAGGGGGCGTATGAGCAGTTCTTC.

This clone showed up just a few times. The V and J genes are TRBV2 and TRBJ1-1; 9 bases fit TRBD1. V trimming: 1 base; J trimming: 5 bases; junction bases outside the gene matches: 5. Germline CDR1 and CDR2: SNHLY and FYNNEI. The CDR3 spans 15 residues. CDR3 nucleotides: TGTGCCAGCAGTGAAGAAGGGACAGGGAGTACTGAAGCTTTCTTT. Translated: CASSEEGTGSTEAFF.

V gene TRBV6-4 combines with J gene TRBJ2-1; no clear D gene. CDR1 is MRHNA, CDR2 SNTAGT, per germline. The CDR3 runs to 13 residues. The ends were cut back, 8 bases at V and 15 bases at J, with 23 bases in the middle. This CDR3 is CASSKEEGSRMFF. CDR3 bases: TGTGCCAGCTCGAAAGAGGAAGGGTCTAGGATGTTCTTC.

V is TRBV15 and J is TRBJ2-5; possibly TRBD2 for D (6 bases). CDR1 and CDR2 (germline): LNHNV, YYDKDF (reference sequence). CDR3 length equals 13 residues. The germline V and J ends were trimmed by 0 bases and 7 bases, with 9 bases remaining between them. CDR3 sequence reads: CATSRDEEGTQYF. The CDR3 nucleotides are TGTGCCACCAGCAGAGACGAGGAGGGGACCCAGTACTTC.

This chain links TRBV6-1 with TRBJ1-1; 10 positions agree with TRBD1. CDR3 length: 16 residues. V was clipped by 1 base and J by 1 base; unmatched bases: 3. Germline V gene sequence: CDR1 MNHNS, CDR2 SASEGT. CDR3: CASSEVGQGGNTEAFF. The CDR3 DNA sequence: TGTGCCAGCAGTGAAGTAGGACAGGGGGGGAACACTGAAGCTTTCTTT.

The rearrangement joins TRBV11-3 to TRBJ2-7; D possibly corresponds to TRBD1 (5 bases). V was clipped by 2 bases and J by 0 bases, with 8 bases between them. This CDR3 has 14 amino acids. Looked up from germline, CDR1 is SGHNT and CDR2 is YENEEA. CDR3 protein: CASSLNRLSYEQYF. As DNA, the CDR3 is TGTGCCAGCAGCTTAAACAGGCTCTCCTACGAGCAGTACTTC.

The chain uses TRBV7-9 and TRBJ2-5, with 11 bases that match TRBD2. Germline CDR1 is SEHNR and CDR2 is FQNEAQ (reference sequence). The length of the CDR3 is 17 residues. With 5 bases clipped from V and 4 bases from J, the junction kept 12 bases outside the gene matches. The CDR3 nucleotides read TGTGCCAGCAGCACCACCAAACTAGCGGGAGTCGGAGAGACCCAGTACTTC. It is translated as CASSTTKLAGVGETQYF.

This clone has a handful of counts. This chain uses TRBV11-2 with TRBJ1-4, with 10 bases lining up with TRBD1. This CDR3 contains 15 residues. Looked up from germline, CDR1 is SGHAT and CDR2 is FQNNGV. V shed 5 bases and J 10 bases; nucleotides not matched to a gene: 10. The CDR3 is CASSETGTGEGKLFF. CDR3 DNA sequence: TGTGCCAGCAGCGAGACCGGGACAGGGGAAGGAAAACTGTTTTTT.

The chain joins TRBV10-1 to TRBJ2-1; D unclear. Germline CDR1 WNHNN, CDR2 SYGVQD (reference sequence). CDR3 length: 16 residues. The V gene lost 1 base and the J gene lost 0 bases, with 10 bases spanning the gap. CDR3 in amino acids: CASSEWYWASYNEQFF. The CDR3 DNA is TGCGCCAGCAGTGAGTGGTACTGGGCCTCCTACAATGAGCAGTTCTTC.

This clone was detected only a few times. The V gene is TRBV5-1, the J gene TRBJ2-1; no definite D call. The CDR3 extends over 12 amino acids. The V and J ends lost 3 bases and 5 bases respectively, with 6 bases between them. Germline V CDR1 and CDR2: SGHRS, YFSETQ. The CDR3 DNA is TGCGCCAGCAGCTCACAAGACAATGAGCAGTTCTTC. Amino acid sequence: CASSSQDNEQFF.

The CDR3 spells CASSEDGGGANVLTF. DNA for the CDR3: TGTGCCAGCAGTGAAGACGGCGGTGGGGCCAACGTCCTGACTTTC. The chain combines TRBV7-2 with TRBJ2-6; D remains ambiguous. The germline V gene encodes CDR1 SGHTA and CDR2 FQGNSA. This CDR3 contains 15 residues. Trimming removed 6 bases from V and 3 bases from J, with 12 bases in between.

This chain connects TRBV7-6 to TRBJ2-7; tentative D call: TRBD1 (5 bases). Trimming pared 1 base from V and 3 bases from J, leaving 13 bases between. Germline V gene data show CDR1 as SGHVS and CDR2 as FNYEAQ. This CDR3 spans 15 amino acids. CDR3 region: CASSLGPGPDYEQYF. CDR3 in DNA: TGTGCCAGCAGCTTAGGTCCAGGGCCGGACTACGAGCAGTACTTC.

The rearrangement links TRBV4-3 to TRBJ2-1; D remains ambiguous. Per the germline V gene, CDR1 is LGHNA and CDR2 is YSLEER. V lost 3 bases and J lost 7, with 4 bases in between. The CDR3 runs to 11 residues. The CDR3 sequence: CASSHRNEQFF. In nucleotides, the CDR3 is TGCGCCAGCAGCCACCGGAATGAGCAGTTCTTC.

This clone was found a few times. The V call is TRBV6-1, the J call TRBJ1-1, with TRBD1 matching 9 bases. V lost 7 bases and J lost 4; bases outside the gene matches: 7. CDR3 length: 14 residues. The germline V gene encodes CDR1 MNHNS and CDR2 SASEGT. CDR3 bases: TGTGCCAGCATCGACAGGGGGAAAGGCACTGAAGCTTTCTTT. It translates to CASIDRGKGTEAFF.

V usage is TRBV7-2 and J usage is TRBJ2-7, with 7 positions matching TRBD2. The germline CDR1 and CDR2 sequences are SGHTA and FQGNSA. CDR3 size: 17 residues. Trimming at V came to 5 bases and at J to 0 bases, leaving 13 bases not matched to a gene. The CDR3 protein is CASSRLAIGPSSYEQYF. DNA of the CDR3: TGTGCCAGCAGCCGACTAGCTATTGGGCCAAGCTCCTACGAGCAGTACTTC.

This clone was found once. This rearrangement joins TRBV15 to TRBJ2-5; no clear D. V lost 0 bases and J 1 base, leaving 9 bases between the germline ends. The CDR3 is 15 residues long. The germline CDR1 and CDR2 sequences are LNHNV and YYDKDF (reference sequence). For the CDR3, the DNA is TGTGCCACCAGCAGAGATCTACCAGCCCAAGAGACCCAGTACTTC. This codes for CATSRDLPAQETQYF. Drawing the rest from reference TRBV15 and TRBJ2-5, the complete variable domain is DAMVIQNPRYQVTQFGKPVTLSCSQTLNHNVMYWYQQKSSQAPKLLFHYYDKDFNNEADTPDNFQSRRPNTSFCFLDIRSPGLGDTAMYLCATSRDLPAQETQYFGPGTRLLVL.

The chain couples TRBV19 to TRBJ1-2; the D gene is possibly TRBD1 (5 bases). V was cut by 1 base and J by 9 bases, with 18 bases left in between. Germline assignment: CDR1 LNHDA and CDR2 SQIVND (reference sequence). The CDR3 is 15 amino acids. This chain's CDR3 is CASSIVRGIGLSYTF. CDR3 bases: TGTGCCAGTAGTATAGTTCGGGGGATAGGGCTGAGCTACACCTTC.

V gene TRBV19 combines with J gene TRBJ2-5; 7 bases map to TRBD2. V trimming: 7 bases; J trimming: 3 bases; junction bases outside the gene matches: 5. Germline CDR1 reads LNHDA; CDR2 reads SQIVND (reference sequence). This CDR3 has 13 amino acids. The CDR3 reads CASKGRGKETQYF. The CDR3 coding sequence is TGTGCCAGTAAGGGGAGGGGTAAAGAGACCCAGTACTTC.

This chain connects TRBV4-1 to TRBJ2-3; TRBD2 might be the D (6 bases). V lost 4 bases to trimming and J lost 0 bases, with 17 bases between them. The length of the CDR3 is 17 residues. The germline V gene has CDR1 MGHRA and CDR2 YSYEKL. In DNA, the CDR3 is TGCGCCAGCAGCCGCTGGACTATACAAACTAGCACAGATACGCAGTATTTT. It is translated as CASSRWTIQTSTDTQYF.

The CDR3 loop is CASPEKGQETQYF. Written as DNA, the CDR3 is TGTGCCAGCCCCGAGAAAGGACAAGAGACCCAGTACTTC. The V and J genes are TRBV27 and TRBJ2-5, with D hard to call. The length of the CDR3 is 13 residues. V lost 8 bases to trimming and J lost 2 bases, with 12 bases between them. The germline V gene encodes CDR1 MNHEY and CDR2 SMNVEV (reference sequence).